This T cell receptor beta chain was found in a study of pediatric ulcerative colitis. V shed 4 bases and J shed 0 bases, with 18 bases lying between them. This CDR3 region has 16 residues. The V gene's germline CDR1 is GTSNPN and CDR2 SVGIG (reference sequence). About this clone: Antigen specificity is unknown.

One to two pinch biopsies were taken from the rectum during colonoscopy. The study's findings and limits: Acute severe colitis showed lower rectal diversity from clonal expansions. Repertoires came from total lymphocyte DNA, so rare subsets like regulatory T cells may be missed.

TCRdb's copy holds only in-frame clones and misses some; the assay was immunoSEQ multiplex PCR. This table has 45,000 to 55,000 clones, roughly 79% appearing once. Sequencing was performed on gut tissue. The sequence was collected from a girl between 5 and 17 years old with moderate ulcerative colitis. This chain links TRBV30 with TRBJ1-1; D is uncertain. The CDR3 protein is CAWNLGSASMNTEAFF. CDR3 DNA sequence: TGTGCCTGGAATCTCGGGTCAGCAAGTATGAACACTGAAGCTTTCTTT.